Only a few counts were recorded for the clone carrying this T cell receptor (beta chain). The method was immunoSEQ multiplex PCR; TCRdb's version includes in-frame clones alone and lacks a portion of them. The data contain some 80,000 clones, just under 85% of them singletons. The source of the sample is a study of PD-L1 blockade in urothelial cancer. Study information: There were a median of approximately 150,000 T cells in blood samples.

Time point given: pretreatment peripheral blood. This CDR3 spans 13 amino acids. Trimming pared 5 bases from V and 7 bases from J, leaving 15 bases between. CDR1 and CDR2 from the germline V gene are SGHNT and YENEEA. The sequence came from a man aged 40-55 years with urothelial cancer. Specimen: PBMCs, collected around atezolizumab (anti-PD-L1) treatment. This sequence joins TRBV11-3 and TRBJ2-7; D possibly corresponds to TRBD1 (6 bases). CDR3 sequence reads: CASSHLGGGEQYF. The CDR3 region has the DNA TGTGCCAGCAGCCACCTTGGGGGCGGGGAGCAGTACTTC.